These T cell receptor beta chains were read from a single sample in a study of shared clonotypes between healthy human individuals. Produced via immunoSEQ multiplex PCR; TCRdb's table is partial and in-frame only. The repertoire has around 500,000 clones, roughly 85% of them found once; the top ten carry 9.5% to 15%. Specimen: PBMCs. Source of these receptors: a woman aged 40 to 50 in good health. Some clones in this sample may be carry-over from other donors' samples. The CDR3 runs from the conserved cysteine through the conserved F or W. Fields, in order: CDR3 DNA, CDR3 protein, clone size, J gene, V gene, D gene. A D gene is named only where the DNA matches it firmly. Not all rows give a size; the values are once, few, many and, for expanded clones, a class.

DNA: TGTGCCAGCAGCTTAAGGGGGCGCGGGATAATCTACGAGCAGTACTTC; CDR3: CASSLRGRGIIYEQYF; size: -; J: TRBJ2-7; V: TRBV13; D: -
DNA: TGTGCCAGCAGCCAAGATAACGGGTCTGTCGATGAGCAGTTCTTC; CDR3: CASSQDNGSVDEQFF; size: -; J: TRBJ2-1; V: TRBV4-2; D: -
DNA: TGCGCCAGCAGCTTGGTCCCCGGGACTGAAGCTTTCTTT; CDR3: CASSLVPGTEAFF; size: once; J: TRBJ1-1; V: TRBV5-1; D: -
DNA: TGTGCCAGCAGCTTAATGGTCGACTCTGGGGCCAACGTCCTGACTTTC; CDR3: CASSLMVDSGANVLTF; size: -; J: TRBJ2-6; V: TRBV5-6; D: -
DNA: TGTGCCAGCAGCTCCGGACGGACGACTAACTATGGCTACACCTTC; CDR3: CASSSGRTTNYGYTF; size: -; J: TRBJ1-2; V: TRBV7-2; D: -
DNA: TGTGCCAGCAGCCATTCTCCGGGACTACTCTCCTACAATGAGCAGTTCTTC; CDR3: CASSHSPGLLSYNEQFF; size: -; J: TRBJ2-1; V: TRBV4-2; D: TRBD2
DNA: TGTGCCAGCAGCCGGGACAGGGGCGGGAGGGAGTTCTTC; CDR3: CASSRDRGGREFF; size: -; J: TRBJ2-1; V: TRBV11-2; D: -
DNA: TGTGCCAGCAGTGAAGTGGGGACAGAGGAAGCTTTCTTT; CDR3: CASSEVGTEEAFF; size: -; J: TRBJ1-1; V: TRBV6-1; D: TRBD1
DNA: TGTGCCAGTAGTTGGGCTAGCGGCAATGAGCAGTTCTTC; CDR3: CASSWASGNEQFF; size: -; J: TRBJ2-1; V: TRBV19; D: TRBD2
DNA: TGTGCCAGCAGTTTAACATTCCGCCAGCCCCAGCATTTT; CDR3: CASSLTFRQPQHF; size: many; J: TRBJ1-5; V: TRBV27; D: -
DNA: TGTGCCAGCACCCCTCCTTCCGGGTCACTCTACGAGCAGTACTTC; CDR3: CASTPPSGSLYEQYF; size: -; J: TRBJ2-7; V: TRBV6-4; D: -
DNA: TGCAGACCTCCGGGACAGAAGGGTGGCTACAATGAGCAGTTCTTC; CDR3: CRPPGQKGGYNEQFF; size: -; J: TRBJ2-1; V: TRBV29-1; D: TRBD1
DNA: TGTGCCAGCAGCGAGGATCCCGGGACGGTTACCCACGAGCAGTACTTC; CDR3: CASSEDPGTVTHEQYF; size: -; J: TRBJ2-7; V: TRBV5-6; D: -
DNA: TGTGCCAGCAGCTTAGCGGGAGTGGGCGAGCAGTACTTC; CDR3: CASSLAGVGEQYF; size: -; J: TRBJ2-7; V: TRBV7-9; D: -
DNA: TGTGCCAGCAGTTCGGACAGGGCTAGGTCGCAGTACTTC; CDR3: CASSSDRARSQYF; size: -; J: TRBJ2-7; V: TRBV28; D: TRBD1
DNA: TGCGCCAGCAGCCAAGCAAGACTAGCGGGAACAGATACGCAGTATTTT; CDR3: CASSQARLAGTDTQYF; size: -; J: TRBJ2-3; V: TRBV4-1; D: TRBD2
DNA: TGCGCCAGCAGCACGGGACAGGGAATGACTGAAGCTTTCTTT; CDR3: CASSTGQGMTEAFF; size: few; J: TRBJ1-1; V: TRBV5-1; D: TRBD1
DNA: TGTGCCAGCAGCTGGACCGGGACTAGCGGTGATGAGCAGTTCTTC; CDR3: CASSWTGTSGDEQFF; size: -; J: TRBJ2-1; V: TRBV5-4; D: TRBD2
DNA: TGCGCCAGCAGCGAGACTTCGACAGGGGGCGAAGGCTACACCTTC; CDR3: CASSETSTGGEGYTF; size: once; J: TRBJ1-2; V: TRBV5-1; D: TRBD1
DNA: TGTGCCAGCAGTGAATGGGAGGGCACCTCTTGGAATGAGCAGTTCTTC; CDR3: CASSEWEGTSWNEQFF; size: -; J: TRBJ2-1; V: TRBV2; D: TRBD2
DNA: TGCAGCGTCGCTGGTAGCGGCAGATACTCCTACAATGAGCAGTTCTTC; CDR3: CSVAGSGRYSYNEQFF; size: -; J: TRBJ2-1; V: TRBV29-1; D: -
DNA: TGTGCCAGCAGTTCTTCAACGGTGGAGACCCAGTACTTC; CDR3: CASSSSTVETQYF; size: -; J: TRBJ2-5; V: TRBV28; D: -
DNA: TGTGCCAGCAGCGCGCAGACAGGGGTGGGGACGGGCTACACCTTC; CDR3: CASSAQTGVGTGYTF; size: many; J: TRBJ1-2; V: TRBV7-2; D: TRBD1
DNA: TGTGCCAGCAGTGACCGACAGGGAGGCGGCTACACCTTC; CDR3: CASSDRQGGGYTF; size: -; J: TRBJ1-2; V: TRBV6-1; D: TRBD1
DNA: TGTGCCAGCAGTTTTCAGATGGGGACGGCCTACAATGAGCAGTTCTTC; CDR3: CASSFQMGTAYNEQFF; size: -; J: TRBJ2-1; V: TRBV28; D: -
DNA: TGCGCCAGCAGCCCGGGATCGGCCAGCCCCTACGAGCAGTACTTC; CDR3: CASSPGSASPYEQYF; size: once; J: TRBJ2-7; V: TRBV4-1; D: -
DNA: TGTGCCAGCAGCCCCCGTGGGGGGAGGGGGGGTCAAGAGACCCAGTACTTC; CDR3: CASSPRGGRGGQETQYF; size: -; J: TRBJ2-5; V: TRBV7-9; D: -
DNA: TGTGCCAGCCCCCCTGGGACAGGGGGACCCTACACCTTC; CDR3: CASPPGTGGPYTF; size: -; J: TRBJ1-2; V: TRBV2; D: TRBD1
DNA: TGTGCCAGCAGCCCCGGGGTGCCCAATGAGCAGTTCTTC; CDR3: CASSPGVPNEQFF; size: -; J: TRBJ2-1; V: TRBV14; D: -
DNA: TGCGCCAGCAGCTTAAGGGTGAACACTGAAGCTTTCTTT; CDR3: CASSLRVNTEAFF; size: -; J: TRBJ1-1; V: TRBV5-1; D: -
DNA: TGTGCCAGCAGCTTACGTGGAGGAGGGGAGGGTGAGCAGTTCTTC; CDR3: CASSLRGGGEGEQFF; size: -; J: TRBJ2-1; V: TRBV7-9; D: TRBD2
DNA: TGCGCCAGCAGCCAACTAGCGGGAGCTGCCAATGAGCAGTTCTTC; CDR3: CASSQLAGAANEQFF; size: many; J: TRBJ2-1; V: TRBV5-1; D: TRBD2
DNA: TGTGCCAGCTCACTGCGCACAGATACGCAGTATTTT; CDR3: CASSLRTDTQYF; size: -; J: TRBJ2-3; V: TRBV18; D: -
DNA: TGTGCCAGCAGTGTAGGGGATGCTGAAAAACTGTTTTTT; CDR3: CASSVGDAEKLFF; size: once; J: TRBJ1-4; V: TRBV25-1; D: -
DNA: TGTGCCAGCAGTGTAGCGGGAGGCGGGACCGGGGAGCTGTTTTTT; CDR3: CASSVAGGGTGELFF; size: once; J: TRBJ2-2; V: TRBV6-1; D: TRBD2
DNA: TGTGCCAGCAGCTTAGTAGCAGGGGGCAGTAGCAATCAGCCCCAGCATTTT; CDR3: CASSLVAGGSSNQPQHF; size: medium-sized; J: TRBJ1-5; V: TRBV7-2; D: TRBD1
DNA: TGTGCCAGCAGTTATGTCACAGGTAACACTGAAGCTTTCTTT; CDR3: CASSYVTGNTEAFF; size: -; J: TRBJ1-1; V: TRBV6-6; D: -
DNA: TGTGCCAGTAGTATAGATACGGGCAGGGGTCGGGCCAAAAACATTCAGTACTTC; CDR3: CASSIDTGRGRAKNIQYF; size: -; J: TRBJ2-4; V: TRBV19; D: -
DNA: TGTGCCAGCTCACCACCCGACCCACGGGGAGAGACCCAGTACTTC; CDR3: CASSPPDPRGETQYF; size: -; J: TRBJ2-5; V: TRBV18; D: -
DNA: TGTGCCAGCAGTCGGGACAGGGGAAGGGAGGGCTACACCTTC; CDR3: CASSRDRGREGYTF; size: few; J: TRBJ1-2; V: TRBV2; D: TRBD1
DNA: TGCGCCAGCAGCCAGGATACAGGGGTGAGTGGCTACACCTTC; CDR3: CASSQDTGVSGYTF; size: -; J: TRBJ1-2; V: TRBV4-3; D: TRBD1
DNA: TGTGCCAGCAGCCCCCGGGACAGGGATTTTTCACCCCTCCACTTT; CDR3: CASSPRDRDFSPLHF; size: -; J: TRBJ1-6; V: TRBV28; D: TRBD1
DNA: TGTGCCAGCAGCGCCCAATCTAGGTACCAAGAGACCCAGTACTTC; CDR3: CASSAQSRYQETQYF; size: once; J: TRBJ2-5; V: TRBV7-2; D: -
DNA: TGTGCCAGTAGTATTTCTGGAGCGGGAGTCGAGACCCAGTACTTC; CDR3: CASSISGAGVETQYF; size: -; J: TRBJ2-5; V: TRBV19; D: TRBD2
DNA: TGTGCCAGCAGCTTAGATCCCAATCAGCCCCAGCATTTT; CDR3: CASSLDPNQPQHF; size: -; J: TRBJ1-5; V: TRBV7-9; D: -